These T cell receptor beta chains were read from a single sample in a study of OX40 agonist ivuxolimab in advanced cancers. Method: immunoSEQ multiplex PCR; TCRdb's copy keeps in-frame clones and lacks some. The table shows about 61,000 clones, with roughly 90% occurring only once. The starting material was CD4+ or CD8+ T cells sorted from blood, obtained in a trial of the OX40 agonist ivuxolimab. The receptors come from an adult with an advanced solid tumor such as melanoma, head and neck, liver or kidney cancer. Each CDR3 is given with its conserved first and last residue. Each record gives: V gene, clone size, CDR3 protein. Some rows have no size entry. The others give once, few or many, or a class for an expanded clone.

V gene: TRBV19; clone size: few; CDR3 protein: CASSIQGSVGYTF
V gene: TRBV19; clone size: -; CDR3 protein: CASSMTAFNSPLHF
V gene: TRBV7-9; clone size: few; CDR3 protein: CASSLGSYEQYF
V gene: TRBV30; clone size: -; CDR3 protein: CAWSSGRGPYYGYTF
V gene: TRBV28; clone size: -; CDR3 protein: CASHRWGGLNQPQHF
V gene: TRBV25-1; clone size: -; CDR3 protein: CASSGTPTLPTDTQYF
V gene: TRBV2; clone size: once; CDR3 protein: CASSPELTGLDSPLHF
V gene: TRBV29-1; clone size: once; CDR3 protein: CSVDGTDNEQFF
V gene: TRBV28; clone size: -; CDR3 protein: CASSLLPLIGTSGESSYNEQFF
V gene: TRBV28; clone size: -; CDR3 protein: CASSGPRRSTLHF
V gene: TRBV9; clone size: -; CDR3 protein: CASSVAGAGANVLTF
V gene: TRBV28; clone size: -; CDR3 protein: CASSFPYENSPLHF
V gene: TRBV11-2; clone size: -; CDR3 protein: CASSLSFVRGGTEAFF
V gene: TRBV4-3; clone size: -; CDR3 protein: CASSQGTGRYEQFF
V gene: TRBV28; clone size: -; CDR3 protein: CASSLPLTGDTQYF
V gene: TRBV5-1; clone size: -; CDR3 protein: CASSLSLYEQYF
V gene: TRBV28; clone size: -; CDR3 protein: CASRGSQETQYF
V gene: TRBV5-6; clone size: -; CDR3 protein: CASSFGGTTNEKLFF
V gene: TRBV27; clone size: -; CDR3 protein: CASGVYNEQFF
V gene: TRBV6-6; clone size: -; CDR3 protein: CASSSSGNQPQHF
V gene: TRBV6-5; clone size: -; CDR3 protein: CASSPGTGLKAFF
V gene: TRBV4-1; clone size: -; CDR3 protein: CASSPRAGLGYTF
V gene: TRBV5-4; clone size: -; CDR3 protein: CASSLSGANVLTF
V gene: TRBV6-5; clone size: once; CDR3 protein: CASSYSMGKSYNEQFF
V gene: TRBV6-5; clone size: -; CDR3 protein: CASSWQGGSPLHF
V gene: TRBV27; clone size: -; CDR3 protein: CASSETGFSSGNTIYF
V gene: TRBV4-2; clone size: -; CDR3 protein: CASGQSGQGAGQPQHF
V gene: TRBV4-1; clone size: -; CDR3 protein: CASSQSEGVGNQPQHF
V gene: TRBV27; clone size: -; CDR3 protein: CASSWSANNEQFF
V gene: TRBV10-3; clone size: -; CDR3 protein: CAISTGTGAGEQYF
V gene: TRBV11-3; clone size: -; CDR3 protein: CASSLAWVSTEAFF
V gene: TRBV30; clone size: once; CDR3 protein: CASGTGTNYGYTF
V gene: TRBV9; clone size: -; CDR3 protein: CASSVEAGPEAFF
V gene: TRBV28; clone size: -; CDR3 protein: CASSLEGRWGSEAFF
V gene: TRBV18; clone size: -; CDR3 protein: CASSPVYRASNQPQHF
V gene: TRBV6-5; clone size: -; CDR3 protein: CASSYLAGGRDTQYF
V gene: TRBV10-3; clone size: -; CDR3 protein: CAISAGYGYTF
V gene: TRBV9; clone size: few; CDR3 protein: CASSVEGGEKETQYF
V gene: TRBV30; clone size: -; CDR3 protein: CACYTSGNTIYF
V gene: TRBV4-2; clone size: -; CDR3 protein: CASSQGAEAFF
V gene: TRBV5-1; clone size: -; CDR3 protein: CASSLSPVNTEAFF
V gene: TRBV28; clone size: -; CDR3 protein: CASAVGAVKQFF
V gene: TRBV19; clone size: -; CDR3 protein: CASMDRDYNQPQHF
V gene: TRBV9; clone size: once; CDR3 protein: CASSVVPVGNEQFF
V gene: TRBV6-1; clone size: -; CDR3 protein: CASSGGSRGNEQFF
V gene: TRBV13; clone size: -; CDR3 protein: CASSLGGSSISTGYTF
V gene: TRBV30; clone size: -; CDR3 protein: CAWAEGQGGEPQHF
V gene: TRBV29-1; clone size: -; CDR3 protein: CSVVGEWLSNTEAFF
V gene: TRBV7-6; clone size: once; CDR3 protein: CASRPSGTIEDEQFF
V gene: TRBV9; clone size: -; CDR3 protein: CASSAGLGGPGANVLTF
V gene: TRBV7-2; clone size: few; CDR3 protein: CASSPMGLGDTQYF
V gene: TRBV4-1; clone size: -; CDR3 protein: CASSQGPGTRTGELFF
V gene: TRBV2; clone size: -; CDR3 protein: CASSAASGGELFF
V gene: TRBV28; clone size: -; CDR3 protein: CASTPYGDYNSPLHF